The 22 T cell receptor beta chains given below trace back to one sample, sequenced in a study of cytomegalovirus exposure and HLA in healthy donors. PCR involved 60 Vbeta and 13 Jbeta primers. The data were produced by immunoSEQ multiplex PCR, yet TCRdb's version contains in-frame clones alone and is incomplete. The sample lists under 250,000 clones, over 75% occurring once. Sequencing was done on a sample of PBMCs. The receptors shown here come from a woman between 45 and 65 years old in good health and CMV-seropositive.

CDR3 nucleotides: TGTGCCAGCAGTGAGATGAGCGGGGGAGGGGAGACCCAGTACTTC. It translates to CASSEMSGGGETQYF. The chain carries TRBV2 and TRBJ2-5; 8 bases align to TRBD2. Trimming removed 3 bases from V and 5 bases from J; junction bases left unmatched: 8. This CDR3 has 15 amino acids. Germline CDR1 is SNHLY and CDR2 is FYNNEI. The complete variable domain, with remaining parts taken from reference TRBV2 and TRBJ2-5, reads EPEVTQTPSHQVTQMGQEVILRCVPISNHLYFYWYRQILGQKVEFLVSFYNNEISEKSEIFDDQFSVERPDGSNFTLKIRSTKLEDSAMYFCASSEMSGGGETQYFGPGTRLLVL.

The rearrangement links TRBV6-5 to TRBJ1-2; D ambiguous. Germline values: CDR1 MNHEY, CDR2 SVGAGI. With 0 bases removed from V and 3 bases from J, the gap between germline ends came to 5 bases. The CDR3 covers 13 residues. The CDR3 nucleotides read TGTGCCAGCAGTTACTCAACAGACTATGGCTACACCTTC. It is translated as CASSYSTDYGYTF.

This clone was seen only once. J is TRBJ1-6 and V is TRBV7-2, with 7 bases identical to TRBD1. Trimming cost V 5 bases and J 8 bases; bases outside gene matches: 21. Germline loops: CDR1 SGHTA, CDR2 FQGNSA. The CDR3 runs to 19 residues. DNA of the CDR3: TGTGCCAGCAGCCACTTTGACAGGGATAACCCCCGCAATTATTCACCCCTCCACTTT. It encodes CASSHFDRDNPRNYSPLHF.

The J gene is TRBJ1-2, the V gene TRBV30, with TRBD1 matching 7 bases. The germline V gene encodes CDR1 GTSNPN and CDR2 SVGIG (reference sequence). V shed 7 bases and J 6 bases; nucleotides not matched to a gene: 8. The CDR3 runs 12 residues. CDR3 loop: CASEDRADGYTF. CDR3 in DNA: TGTGCCTCTGAAGACAGGGCGGATGGCTACACCTTC.

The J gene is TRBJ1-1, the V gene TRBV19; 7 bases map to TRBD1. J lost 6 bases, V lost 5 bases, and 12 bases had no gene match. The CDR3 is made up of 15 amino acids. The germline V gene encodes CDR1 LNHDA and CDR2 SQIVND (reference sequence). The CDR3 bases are TGTGCCAGTAGTGCCGCGACAGGGAGGATAGCTGAAGCTTTCTTT. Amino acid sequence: CASSAATGRIAEAFF.

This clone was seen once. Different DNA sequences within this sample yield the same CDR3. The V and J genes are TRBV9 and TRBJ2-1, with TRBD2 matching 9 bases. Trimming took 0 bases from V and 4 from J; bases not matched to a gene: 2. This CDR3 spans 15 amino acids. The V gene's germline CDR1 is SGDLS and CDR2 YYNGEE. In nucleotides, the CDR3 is TGTGCCAGCAGCGTAGGCGGGGGGGCATACAATGAGCAGTTCTTC. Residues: CASSVGGGAYNEQFF.

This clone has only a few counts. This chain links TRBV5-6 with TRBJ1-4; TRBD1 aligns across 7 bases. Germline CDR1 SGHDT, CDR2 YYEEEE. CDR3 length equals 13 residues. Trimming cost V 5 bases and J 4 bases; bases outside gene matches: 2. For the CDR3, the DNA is TGTGCCAGCAGGAGGGGGCGTAATGAAAAACTGTTTTTT. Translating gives CASRRGRNEKLFF.

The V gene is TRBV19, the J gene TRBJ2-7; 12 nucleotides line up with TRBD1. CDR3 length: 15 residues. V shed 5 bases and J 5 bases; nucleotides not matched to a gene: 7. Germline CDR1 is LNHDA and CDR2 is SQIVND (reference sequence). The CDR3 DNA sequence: TGTGCCAGTAGTGCGCCGGGACAGGGGGCCCACGAGCAGTACTTC. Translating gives CASSAPGQGAHEQYF.

The CDR3 is CATIRDLAGELFF. The CDR3 DNA reads as TGTGCCACTATCAGGGATTTGGCCGGGGAGCTGTTTTTT. The chain employs TRBV6-6 and TRBJ2-2, with D perhaps TRBD1 (5 bases). V lost 10 bases and J lost 6, with 15 bases in between. Germline-derived CDR1 and CDR2 are MNHNY and SVGAGI (reference sequence). The CDR3 is 13 amino acids.

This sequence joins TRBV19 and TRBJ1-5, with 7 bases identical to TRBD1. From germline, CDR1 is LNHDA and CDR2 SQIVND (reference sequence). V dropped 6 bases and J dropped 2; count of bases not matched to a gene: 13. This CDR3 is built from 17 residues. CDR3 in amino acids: CASRSGRDRAGNQPQHF. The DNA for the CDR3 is TGTGCCAGTAGGAGTGGTAGAGACAGGGCTGGCAATCAGCCCCAGCATTTT.

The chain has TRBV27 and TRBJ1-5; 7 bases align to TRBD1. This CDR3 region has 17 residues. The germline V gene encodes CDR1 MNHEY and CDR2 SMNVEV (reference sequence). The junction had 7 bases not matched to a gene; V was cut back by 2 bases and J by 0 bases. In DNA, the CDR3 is TGTGCCAGCAGTTTAAGGGGGACAGCGTATAGCAATCAGCCCCAGCATTTT. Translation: CASSLRGTAYSNQPQHF.

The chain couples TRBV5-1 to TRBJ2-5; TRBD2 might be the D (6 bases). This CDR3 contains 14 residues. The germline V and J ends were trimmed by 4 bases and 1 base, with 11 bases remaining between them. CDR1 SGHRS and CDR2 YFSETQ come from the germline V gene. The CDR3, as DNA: TGCGCCAGCAGCCTGGAGGGACTCCAAGAGACCCAGTACTTC. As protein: CASSLEGLQETQYF. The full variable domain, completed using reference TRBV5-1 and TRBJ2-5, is KAGVTQTPRYLIKTRGQQVTLSCSPISGHRSVSWYQQTPGQGLQFLFEYFSETQRNKGNFPGRFSGRQFSNSRSEMNVSTLELGDSALYLCASSLEGLQETQYFGPGTRLLVL.

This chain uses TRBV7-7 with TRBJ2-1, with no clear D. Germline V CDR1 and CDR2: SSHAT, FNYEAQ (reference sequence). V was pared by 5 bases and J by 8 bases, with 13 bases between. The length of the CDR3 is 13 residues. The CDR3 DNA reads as TGTGCCAGCAGCCATCTGCCGGCGGATGAGCAGTTCTTC. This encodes CASSHLPADEQFF.

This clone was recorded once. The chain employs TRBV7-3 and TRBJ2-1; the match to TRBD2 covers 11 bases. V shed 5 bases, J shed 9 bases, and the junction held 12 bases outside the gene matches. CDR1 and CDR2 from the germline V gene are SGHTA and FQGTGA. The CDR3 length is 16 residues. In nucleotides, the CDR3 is TGTGCCAGCAGCGCATCTAGCGGGGGGTATCAAGCTGAGCAGTTCTTC. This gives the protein CASSASSGGYQAEQFF.

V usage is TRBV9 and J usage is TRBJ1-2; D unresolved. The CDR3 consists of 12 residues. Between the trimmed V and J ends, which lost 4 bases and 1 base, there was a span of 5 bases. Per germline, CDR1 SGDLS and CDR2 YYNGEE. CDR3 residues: CASSSVNYGYTF. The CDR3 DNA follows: TGTGCCAGCAGCAGCGTTAACTATGGCTACACCTTC.

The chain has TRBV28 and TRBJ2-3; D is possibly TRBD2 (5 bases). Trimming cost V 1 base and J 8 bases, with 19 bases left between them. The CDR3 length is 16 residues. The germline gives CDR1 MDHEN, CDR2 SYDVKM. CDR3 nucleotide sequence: TGTGCCAGCAGTTTATTGTCGGACTCACTAGGAGGTACGCAGTATTTT. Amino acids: CASSLLSDSLGGTQYF. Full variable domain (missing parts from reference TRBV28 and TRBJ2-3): DVKVTQSSRYLVKRTGEKVFLECVQDMDHENMFWYRQDPGLGLRLIYFSYDVKMKEKGDIPEGYSVSREKKERFSLILESASTNQTSMYLCASSLLSDSLGGTQYFGPGTRLTVL.

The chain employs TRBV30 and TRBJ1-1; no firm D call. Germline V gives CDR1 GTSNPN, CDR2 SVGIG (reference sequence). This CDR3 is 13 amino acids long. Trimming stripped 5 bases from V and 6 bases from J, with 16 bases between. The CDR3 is CAWEKGGGAEAFF. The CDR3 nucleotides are TGTGCCTGGGAGAAAGGAGGAGGCGCTGAAGCTTTCTTT.

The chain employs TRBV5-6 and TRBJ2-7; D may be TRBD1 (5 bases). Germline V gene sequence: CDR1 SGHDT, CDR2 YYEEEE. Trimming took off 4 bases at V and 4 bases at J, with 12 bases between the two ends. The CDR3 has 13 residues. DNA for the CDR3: TGTGCCAGCAGCATAGTAGACAGTTACGAGCAGTACTTC. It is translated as CASSIVDSYEQYF. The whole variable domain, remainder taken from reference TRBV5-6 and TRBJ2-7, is DAGVTQSPTHLIKTRGQQVTLRCSPKSGHDTVSWYQQALGQGPQFIFQYYEEEERQRGNFPDRFSGHQFPNYSSELNVNALLLGDSALYLCASSIVDSYEQYFGPGTRLTVT.

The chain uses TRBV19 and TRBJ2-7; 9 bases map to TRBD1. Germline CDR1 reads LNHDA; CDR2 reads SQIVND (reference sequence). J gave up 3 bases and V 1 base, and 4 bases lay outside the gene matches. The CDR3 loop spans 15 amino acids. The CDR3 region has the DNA TGTGCCAGTAGTATAGTAGGGACAGGGTTCTACGAGCAGTACTTC. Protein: CASSIVGTGFYEQYF.

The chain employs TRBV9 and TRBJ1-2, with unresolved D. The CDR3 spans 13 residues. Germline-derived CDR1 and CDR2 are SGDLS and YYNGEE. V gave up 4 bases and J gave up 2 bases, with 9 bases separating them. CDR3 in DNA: TGTGCCAGCAGCCCCGACGGGAACTATGGCTACACCTTC. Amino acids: CASSPDGNYGYTF.

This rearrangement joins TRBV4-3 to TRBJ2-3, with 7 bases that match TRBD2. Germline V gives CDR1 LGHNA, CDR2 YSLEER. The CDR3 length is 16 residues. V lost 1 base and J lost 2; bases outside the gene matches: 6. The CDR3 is CASSQVSGPTTDTQYF. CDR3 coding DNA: TGCGCCAGCAGCCAAGTTAGCGGGCCTACCACAGATACGCAGTATTTT.

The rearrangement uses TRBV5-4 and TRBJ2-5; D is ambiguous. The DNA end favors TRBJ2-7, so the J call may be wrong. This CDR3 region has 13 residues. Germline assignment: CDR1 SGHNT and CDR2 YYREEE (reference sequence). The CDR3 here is CASSWARTDEQYF. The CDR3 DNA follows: TGTGCCAGCAGCTGGGCCCGTACAGACGAGCAGTACTTC.